A single TCR beta chain is shown here with its context. This sample is drawn from a study of brain T cells in children with intractable seizures. The table came from immunoSEQ multiplex PCR; TCRdb's copy has only in-frame clones and leaves some out. The table shows hundreds of thousands of clones, with about 94% occurring only once. The time point: blood from clinic visit 5 months post-surgery; TSC patient then seizure free. Patients received at least one anti-epileptic drug before surgery. The sample consisted of peripheral blood, taken approximately 5 months after surgery. The clonotype originates from a boy younger than two with tuberous sclerosis and intractable seizures.

The CDR3 DNA reads TGTGCCAGCAGCTTGGTAGGAAGGGACAGCTATGGCTACACCTTC. This sequence encodes CASSLVGRDSYGYTF. The chain is built from TRBV5-4 and TRBJ1-2; 7 nucleotides match TRBD1. The V gene end was trimmed by 0 bases and the J gene end by 4 bases; junction bases not matched to a gene: 6. The CDR3 contains 15 residues. Germline V gene lookup returns CDR1 SGHNT and CDR2 YYREEE (reference sequence).